The rows below give T cell receptor beta chains drawn from one sample of a study of blood T cell repertoires in COVID-19. Method: immunoSEQ multiplex PCR; TCRdb's copy keeps in-frame clones and lacks some. The repertoire holds 65,000 to 95,000 clones, approximately 91% seen once, with just over 2.5% in the top ten. Sequenced sample: peripheral blood. The receptors here all came from a man in his fifties or sixties with COVID-19, enrolled during active disease. The CDR3 runs from the conserved cysteine through the conserved F or W. The D gene is left open where the match is weak. Clone size is shown for a subset of rows, as once, few, many or a class of expanded clone.

D gene: .; clone size: medium-sized; J gene: TRBJ2-7; V gene: TRBV6-2/TRBV6-3; CDR3 protein: CASSYYASPPYEQYF; CDR3 DNA: TGTGCCAGCAGTTACTACGCTAGCCCTCCCTACGAGCAGTACTTC
D gene: .; clone size: .; J gene: TRBJ2-3; V gene: TRBV4-2; CDR3 protein: CASSQGRTLPGGTDTQYF; CDR3 DNA: TGTGCCAGCAGCCAAGGGCGGACTCTCCCGGGGGGCACAGATACGCAGTATTTT
D gene: .; clone size: .; J gene: TRBJ1-1; V gene: TRBV19; CDR3 protein: CASRDNLKAEAFF; CDR3 DNA: TGTGCCAGTAGGGACAACCTGAAGGCTGAAGCTTTCTTT
D gene: TRBD1; clone size: few; J gene: TRBJ1-6; V gene: TRBV27; CDR3 protein: CASREGAGSYNSPLHF; CDR3 DNA: TGTGCCAGCAGGGAGGGGGCAGGCTCCTATAATTCACCCCTCCACTTT
D gene: TRBD1; clone size: .; J gene: TRBJ2-2; V gene: TRBV9; CDR3 protein: CASSIRTGAITGELFF; CDR3 DNA: TGTGCCAGCAGCATACGGACAGGGGCCATCACCGGGGAGCTGTTTTTT
D gene: TRBD1; clone size: .; J gene: TRBJ2-3; V gene: TRBV7-6; CDR3 protein: CASSPIGTGAADTQYF; CDR3 DNA: TGTGCCAGCAGCCCGATAGGGACAGGGGCTGCAGATACGCAGTATTTT
D gene: .; clone size: .; J gene: TRBJ1-2; V gene: TRBV29-1; CDR3 protein: CSADGGTNYGYTF; CDR3 DNA: TGCAGCGCGGACGGGGGTACTAACTATGGCTACACCTTC
D gene: TRBD2; clone size: .; J gene: TRBJ2-7; V gene: TRBV10-3; CDR3 protein: CAISGSLAGGNEQYF; CDR3 DNA: TGTGCCATCAGTGGGTCGCTAGCGGGAGGGAACGAGCAGTACTTC
D gene: .; clone size: once; J gene: TRBJ1-2; V gene: TRBV19; CDR3 protein: CASSILRGGSGYTF; CDR3 DNA: TGTGCCAGTAGTATCCTGAGAGGGGGAAGTGGCTACACCTTC
D gene: TRBD2; clone size: few; J gene: TRBJ2-2; V gene: TRBV7-3; CDR3 protein: CASSPGAGDTGELFF; CDR3 DNA: TGTGCCAGCAGCCCGGGAGCGGGGGACACCGGGGAGCTGTTTTTT
D gene: TRBD1; clone size: .; J gene: TRBJ2-1; V gene: TRBV7-6; CDR3 protein: CASSWDRGKGSYNEQFF; CDR3 DNA: TGTGCCAGCAGTTGGGACAGGGGGAAAGGGTCCTACAATGAGCAGTTCTTC